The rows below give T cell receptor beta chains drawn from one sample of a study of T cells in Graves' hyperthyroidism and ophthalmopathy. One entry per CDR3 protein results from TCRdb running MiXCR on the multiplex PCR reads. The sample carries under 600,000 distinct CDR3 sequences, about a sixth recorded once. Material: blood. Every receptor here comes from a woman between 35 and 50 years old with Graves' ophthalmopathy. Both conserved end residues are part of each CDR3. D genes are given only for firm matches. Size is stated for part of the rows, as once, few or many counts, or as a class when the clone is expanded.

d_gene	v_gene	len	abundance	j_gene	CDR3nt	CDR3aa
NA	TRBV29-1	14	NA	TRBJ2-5	TGCAGCGTCCTCCCCTTCACTAGTGCCGAGACCCAGTACTTC	CSVLPFTSAETQYF
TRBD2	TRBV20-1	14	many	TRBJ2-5	TGCAGTGCTAGGGACGGATCCGGGAGGGAGACCCAGTACTTC	CSARDGSGRETQYF
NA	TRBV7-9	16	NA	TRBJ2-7	TGTGCCAGCAGCCAAGAACCGACAGGACCGAGCTACGAGCAGTACTTC	CASSQEPTGPSYEQYF
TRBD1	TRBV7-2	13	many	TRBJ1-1	TGTGCCAGCAGCCAATACAGGGGCCCTGAAGCTTTCTTT	CASSQYRGPEAFF
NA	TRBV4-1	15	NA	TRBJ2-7	TGCGCCAGCAGCCAAGTTATGGGCGCGACCTACGAGCAGTACTTC	CASSQVMGATYEQYF
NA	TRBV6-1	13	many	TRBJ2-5	TGTGCCACCGCGGCAGGGACATTAAAGACCCAGTACTTC	CATAAGTLKTQYF
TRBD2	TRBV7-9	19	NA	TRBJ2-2	TGTGCCAGCAGCTCTACTAGCGGGAGGGCCGTAACCTACACCGGGGAGCTGTTTTTT	CASSSTSGRAVTYTGELFF
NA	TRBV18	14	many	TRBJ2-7	TGTGCCAGCTCACCAAGATCCAGCTCCTACGAGCAGTACTTC	CASSPRSSSYEQYF
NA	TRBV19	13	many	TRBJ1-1	TGTGCCAGTAGAGAAGGGTCATACACTGAAGCTTTCTTT	CASREGSYTEAFF
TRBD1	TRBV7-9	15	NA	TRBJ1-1	TGTGCCAGCGGCACCCGGACAGGGGGCAATACTGAAGCTTTCTTT	CASGTRTGGNTEAFF
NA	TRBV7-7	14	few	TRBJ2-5	TGTGCTAGCAGCTTGTACCTCGCCGCAGAGACCCAGTACTTC	CASSLYLAAETQYF
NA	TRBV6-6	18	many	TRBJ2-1	TGTGCCAGCAGTTACTCCGGCAGCCGTGTGCGCTCCTACAATGAGCAGTTCTTC	CASSYSGSRVRSYNEQFF
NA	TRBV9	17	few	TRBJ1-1	TGTGCCAGCAGCGTAGGACTCAACGGGATCCCGGGGACTGAAGCTTTCTTT	CASSVGLNGIPGTEAFF
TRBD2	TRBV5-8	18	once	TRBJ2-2	TGTGCCAGCAGTTATTCCGGGACTAGCGGGCCGAACACCGGGGAGCTGTTTTTT	CASSYSGTSGPNTGELFF
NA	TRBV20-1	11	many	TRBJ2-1	TGCAGTGCTAATCCCCGAGATGAGCAGTTCTTC	CSANPRDEQFF
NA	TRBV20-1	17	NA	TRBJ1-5	TGCAGTGCCCAACGCGCGTGGGGGTCCGGTGGCAATCAGCCCCAGCATTTT	CSAQRAWGSGGNQPQHF
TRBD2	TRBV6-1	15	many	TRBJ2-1	TGTGCCAGCAGTCGACGTGGGGGGGGGAATAATGAGCAGTTCTTC	CASSRRGGGNNEQFF
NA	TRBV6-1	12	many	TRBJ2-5	TGTGCCAGCACCTCGAGCGGAGAGACCCAGTACTTC	CASTSSGETQYF
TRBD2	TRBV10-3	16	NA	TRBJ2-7	TGTGCCATCAGTGACGAACTTAGCGGGAGGGCGGGGGAGCAGTACTTC	CAISDELSGRAGEQYF
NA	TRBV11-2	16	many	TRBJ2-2	TGTGCCAGCAGCTTTTGGGCCAGCACGAACACCGGGGAGCTGTTTTTT	CASSFWASTNTGELFF
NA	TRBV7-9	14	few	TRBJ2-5	TGTGCCAGCAGCCCCCCTGATGGGCCAGAGACCCAGTACTTC	CASSPPDGPETQYF
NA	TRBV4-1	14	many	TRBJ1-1	TGCGCCAGCAGCCAAGTTGGGCAGGGAAGAGGGGCTTTCTTT	CASSQVGQGRGAFF
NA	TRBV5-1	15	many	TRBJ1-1	TGCGCCAGCAGCTTAGCCGGGACGGAGAACACTGAAGCTTTCTTT	CASSLAGTENTEAFF
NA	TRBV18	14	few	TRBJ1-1	TGTGCCAGCCCACTAGGACAGCTTAACACTGAAGCTTTCTTT	CASPLGQLNTEAFF
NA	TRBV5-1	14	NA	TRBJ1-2	TGCGCCAGCAGACGGCAGGGAGGTGAGGATGGCTACACCTTC	CASRRQGGEDGYTF
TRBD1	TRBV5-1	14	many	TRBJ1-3	TGCGCCAGCAGGACCGGGACAGGGGGGGACACCATATATTTT	CASRTGTGGDTIYF
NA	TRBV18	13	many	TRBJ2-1	TGTGCCAGCTCAGCCTGGGACTACAATGAGCAGTTCTTC	CASSAWDYNEQFF
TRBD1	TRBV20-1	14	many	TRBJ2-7	TGCAGTGCTAGAGGGGACAGGGGGTCTAACGAGCAGTACTTC	CSARGDRGSNEQYF
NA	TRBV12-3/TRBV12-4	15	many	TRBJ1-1	TGTGCCAGCATCCCTCCCCAGGGCCAGAACACTGAAGCTTTCTTT	CASIPPQGQNTEAFF
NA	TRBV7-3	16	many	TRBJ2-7	TGTGCCAGCAGCCCCAACCACCTGACTGCGGGCTACGAGCAGTACTTC	CASSPNHLTAGYEQYF
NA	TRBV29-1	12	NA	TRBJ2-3	TGCAGCGTCGGGCTTGAGTCGGATACGCAGTATTTT	CSVGLESDTQYF
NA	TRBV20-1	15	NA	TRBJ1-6	TGCAGTGCCCCTAACATGGGGGTGAATAATTCACCCCTCCACTTT	CSAPNMGVNNSPLHF
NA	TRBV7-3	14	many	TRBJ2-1	TGTGCCAGCAGCTTAAGCGGCGCGGACAATGAGCAGTTCTTC	CASSLSGADNEQFF
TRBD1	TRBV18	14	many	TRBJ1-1	TGTGCCAGCTCAACTCGGGACAGTGGCACTGAAGCTTTCTTT	CASSTRDSGTEAFF
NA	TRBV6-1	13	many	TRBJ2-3	TGTGCCAGCAGTGATCTTAGCTCCGATACGCAGTATTTT	CASSDLSSDTQYF
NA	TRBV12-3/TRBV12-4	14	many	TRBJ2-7	TGTGCCAGCAGATTTAGCGAGACCCGCTACGAGCAGTACTTC	CASRFSETRYEQYF
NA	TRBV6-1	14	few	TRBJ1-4	TGTGCCAGCAGTTCCCCCGAGACGGTAGAAAAACTGTTTTTT	CASSSPETVEKLFF
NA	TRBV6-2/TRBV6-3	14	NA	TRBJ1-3	TGTGCCAGCAGTTACGGGAGCTCTGGAAACACCATATATTTT	CASSYGSSGNTIYF
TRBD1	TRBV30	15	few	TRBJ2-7	TGTGCCTGGGACCCTGACAGGGCGGGCGGCTACGAGCAGTACTTC	CAWDPDRAGGYEQYF
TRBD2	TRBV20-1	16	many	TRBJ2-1	TGCAGTGCTATCCCAGCGACTAGCGGGAGGGTCAGTGAGCAGTTCTTC	CSAIPATSGRVSEQFF
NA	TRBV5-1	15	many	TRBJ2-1	TGCGCCAGCAGCTTGGGGGGGTTCGGCTACAATGAGCAGTTCTTC	CASSLGGFGYNEQFF
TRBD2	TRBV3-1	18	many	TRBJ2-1	TGTGCCAGCAGCCAAGCCCGGACTAGCGGGATAAGCTACAATGAGCAGTTCTTC	CASSQARTSGISYNEQFF
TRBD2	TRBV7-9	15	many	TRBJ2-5	TGTGCCAGCAGGGAGGATAGCGGGGTAATCGAGACCCAGTACTTC	CASREDSGVIETQYF
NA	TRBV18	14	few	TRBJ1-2	TGTGCCAGCTCACCAGGGTATCTGGCCTATGGCTACACCTTC	CASSPGYLAYGYTF
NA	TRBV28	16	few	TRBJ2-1	TGTGCCAGCATGGGGGAGAGGGACAACTTCTACAATGAGCAGTTCTTC	CASMGERDNFYNEQFF
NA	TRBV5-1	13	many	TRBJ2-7	TGCGCCAGCAGCTTTGAAGGGCCCCACGAGCAGTACTTC	CASSFEGPHEQYF
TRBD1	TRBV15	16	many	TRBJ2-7	TGTGCCACCAGCAGAGGTTCCGGGACAGGGAGGTACGAGCAGTACTTC	CATSRGSGTGRYEQYF
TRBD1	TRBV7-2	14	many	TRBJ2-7	TGTGCCAGCAGACCACCCGGACAGGGTCACGAGCAGTACTTC	CASRPPGQGHEQYF
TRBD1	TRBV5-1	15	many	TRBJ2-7	TGCGCCAGCAGCTTTTTATCCGGGACAGGGTACGAGCAGTACTTC	CASSFLSGTGYEQYF
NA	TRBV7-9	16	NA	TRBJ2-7	TGTGCCAGCAGCCAAGAAGGAACGCGAGGGTCCTACGAGCAGTACTTC	CASSQEGTRGSYEQYF
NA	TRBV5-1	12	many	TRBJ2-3	TGCGCCAGTGCCAGGGGGGCAGATACGCAGTATTTT	CASARGADTQYF
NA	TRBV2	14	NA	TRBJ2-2	TGTGCCAGTATGCCCCTACTTAGCACCGGGGAGCTGTTTTTT	CASMPLLSTGELFF
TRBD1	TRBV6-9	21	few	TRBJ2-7	TGTGCCAGCAGTTCCCGGGACAGGGGGCTTCAGCGGGAGAGCCGGTACTACGAGCAGTACTTC	CASSSRDRGLQRESRYYEQYF
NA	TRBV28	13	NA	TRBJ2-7	TGTGCCAGCAGCTCGGAACAGTTATACGAGCAGTACTTC	CASSSEQLYEQYF